The 27 T cell receptor beta chains below all came from one sample that was sequenced in a study of T cells in narcolepsy. Profiled with immunoSEQ multiplex PCR; TCRdb holds only in-frame clones, not every one. This sample has some 30,000 clones, with around 87% found just once. The sequenced sample consisted of memory (CD45RA-) CD4+ T cells from blood. The receptors originated from a human donor in good health.

V usage is TRBV11-2 and J usage is TRBJ2-3, with no clear D. With 4 bases removed from V and 0 bases from J, the gap between germline ends came to 11 bases. CDR1 SGHAT and CDR2 FQNNGV come from the germline V gene. The CDR3 runs to 15 residues. This CDR3 is CASSSIASSTDTQYF. DNA of the CDR3: TGTGCCAGCAGCTCGATAGCATCTAGCACAGATACGCAGTATTTT.

This clone was counted once. V usage is TRBV15 and J usage is TRBJ2-1, with 10 bases fitting TRBD2. The CDR3 extends over 14 amino acids. The V and J ends lost 5 bases and 6 bases, in that order; junction bases with no gene match: 4. The germline CDR1 and CDR2 sequences are LNHNV and YYDKDF (reference sequence). CDR3 amino acids: CATSPGLAINEQFF. Written as DNA, the CDR3 is TGTGCCACCAGCCCGGGACTAGCGATCAATGAGCAGTTCTTC.

The CDR3 nucleotides are TGCGCCAGCAGCCAAGATACAGGGAAGGAGACCCAGTACTTC. It yields the protein CASSQDTGKETQYF. This chain links TRBV4-1 with TRBJ2-5; a possible D gene is TRBD1 (6 bases). Germline CDR1 MGHRA, CDR2 YSYEKL. This CDR3 is built from 14 residues. V was pared by 0 bases and J by 5 bases, with 10 bases between.

The chain links TRBV9 to TRBJ2-7; the match to TRBD2 covers 9 bases. Germline lookup yields CDR1 SGDLS and CDR2 YYNGEE. The trim removed 0 bases at V and 2 bases at J, leaving 3 bases unmatched. The CDR3 sequence is 15 residues long. The CDR3: CASSVGGGRAYEQYF. Written as DNA, the CDR3 is TGTGCCAGCAGCGTAGGGGGCGGGAGGGCCTACGAGCAGTACTTC.

A remark on this clone: The same CDR3 is also encoded by other DNA sequences in this sample. CDR3 sequence (DNA): TGTGCCACCAGCAGAGATAATCGCTTATCTTTCAATCAGCCCCAGCATTTT. This gives the protein CATSRDNRLSFNQPQHF. This chain uses TRBV15 with TRBJ1-5; D remains unclear. Trimming stripped 0 bases from V and 3 bases from J, with 15 bases between. Looked up from germline, CDR1 is LNHNV and CDR2 is YYDKDF (reference sequence). This CDR3 has 17 residues.

V is TRBV30 and J is TRBJ1-5, with D perhaps matching TRBD1 (5 bases). Deletions cut 3 bases from V and 7 bases from J, with 25 bases between. Germline V gene sequence: CDR1 GTSNPN, CDR2 SVGIG (reference sequence). The CDR3 has 17 amino acids. CDR3 coding DNA: TGTGCCTGGAGGGGGGGGGAGCTGGGGAATAGTGGCCAGCCCCAGCATTTT. Translation: CAWRGGELGNSGQPQHF.

V usage is TRBV5-1 and J usage is TRBJ2-1; perhaps TRBD1 as D (6 bases). The CDR3 contains 17 residues. The germline V and J ends were trimmed by 0 bases and 4 bases, with 17 bases remaining between them. Looked up from germline, CDR1 is SGHRS and CDR2 is YFSETQ. CDR3 in amino acids: CASSLALGVQGYNEQFF. CDR3 nucleotide sequence: TGCGCCAGCAGCTTGGCCTTGGGAGTGCAGGGGTACAATGAGCAGTTCTTC.

The chain recombines TRBV6-6 with TRBJ2-5; D tentatively reads TRBD1 or TRBD2 (7 bases each). The CDR3 is made up of 16 amino acids. Germline loops: CDR1 MNHNY, CDR2 SVGAGI (reference sequence). Trimming shortened V by 2 bases and J by 3 bases, and 16 bases separated the two germline ends. CDR3 DNA sequence: TGTGCCAGCAGTTACCCCAGGGGGGGGGCGGAAGAGACCCAGTACTTC. It yields the protein CASSYPRGGAEETQYF.

The V and J genes are TRBV21-1 and TRBJ1-2; TRBD1, as called in the table, went unchecked against the DNA. TRBV21-1 is classified as a pseudogene. The CDR3 contains 13 residues. The CDR3 sequence: CASTFEGGCGYTF. In nucleotides, the CDR3 is TGTGCCTCAACCTTCGAAGGGGGCTGTGGCTACACCTTC.

This clone was picked up one time. The chain links TRBV6-6 to TRBJ2-1, with 12 nucleotides matching TRBD1. The CDR3 has 14 residues. From germline, CDR1 is MNHNY and CDR2 SVGAGI (reference sequence). The ends lost 5 bases at V and 12 bases at J; junction bases unmatched: 8. The CDR3 here is CASSVRDRGQGQFF. CDR3 coding DNA: TGTGCCAGCAGTGTCCGGGACAGGGGGCAAGGGCAGTTCTTC.

The rearrangement links TRBV19 to TRBJ1-5; possibly TRBD1 for D (5 bases). Trimming cost V 1 base and J 6 bases, with 19 bases left between them. Germline V gene sequence: CDR1 LNHDA, CDR2 SQIVND (reference sequence). CDR3 length: 17 residues. CDR3 in DNA: TGTGCCAGTAGTATAGGTCGCGGGGGAGGAACGGGTCAGCCCCAGCATTTT. It specifies CASSIGRGGGTGQPQHF.

This chain uses TRBV7-2 with TRBJ2-1; 9 nucleotides align to TRBD2. The CDR3 totals 15 residues. Losses at the gene ends were 4 bases for V and 7 bases for J; bases not matched to a gene: 8. Germline CDR1 SGHTA, CDR2 FQGNSA. CDR3 residues: CASSSPSGVLNEQFF. CDR3 DNA sequence: TGTGCCAGCAGCTCTCCTAGCGGGGTTTTGAATGAGCAGTTCTTC.

This sequence joins TRBV5-4 and TRBJ2-1; D perhaps matches TRBD2 (5 bases). This CDR3 contains 12 residues. Germline V gene data show CDR1 as SGHNT and CDR2 as YYREEE (reference sequence). V was cut by 4 bases and J by 3 bases, with 5 bases left in between. The CDR3 sequence is CASSRDYNEQFF. As DNA, the CDR3 is TGTGCCAGCAGCCGGGACTACAATGAGCAGTTCTTC.

The chain employs TRBV2 and TRBJ1-1; D unresolved. Germline values: CDR1 SNHLY, CDR2 FYNNEI. The CDR3 has 14 residues. With 0 bases removed from V and 1 base from J, the gap between germline ends came to 6 bases. The CDR3 DNA follows: TGTGCCAGCAGTGAAGCAACGGGGAACACTGAAGCTTTCTTT. This gives the protein CASSEATGNTEAFF.

The CDR3 DNA reads as TGTGCCAGCAGTGACGGTCGGCCAGCTAACTATGGCTACACCTTC. It codes for CASSDGRPANYGYTF. The chain links TRBV2 to TRBJ1-2, with no clear D. Trimming shortened V by 3 bases and J by 0 bases, and 11 bases separated the two germline ends. This CDR3 spans 15 amino acids. Looked up from germline, CDR1 is SNHLY and CDR2 is FYNNEI.

The CDR3 protein is CATSRGGQGAFGYTF. In DNA form, the CDR3 reads TGTGCCACCAGCAGGGGTGGACAGGGGGCGTTCGGCTACACCTTC. The chain links TRBV15 to TRBJ1-2; 11 bases are a match to TRBD1. The length of the CDR3 is 15 residues. The V gene's germline CDR1 is LNHNV and CDR2 YYDKDF (reference sequence). The V and J ends lost 3 bases and 8 bases, in that order; junction bases with no gene match: 8.

This sequence joins TRBV7-9 and TRBJ1-1, with D tentatively TRBD1 (5 bases). V was shortened by 0 bases and J by 5 bases, with 10 bases between the two germline ends. The CDR3 is 14 residues long. Germline-derived CDR1 and CDR2 are SEHNR and FQNEAQ (reference sequence). CDR3 in amino acids: CASSLAQGATEAFF. The DNA of the CDR3 is TGTGCCAGCAGCTTAGCGCAAGGGGCTACTGAAGCTTTCTTT.

CDR3: CASSTQGNQETQYF. The CDR3 DNA reads TGTGCCAGTAGTACACAGGGTAACCAAGAGACCCAGTACTTC. The chain joins TRBV19 to TRBJ2-5; TRBD1 might be the D (6 bases). V lost 4 bases and J 0 bases, leaving 9 bases between the germline ends. Per germline, CDR1 LNHDA and CDR2 SQIVND (reference sequence). The CDR3 is made up of 14 amino acids.

This clone has more than one count but fewer than ten. This rearrangement joins TRBV11-2 to TRBJ1-2, with 12 bases lining up with TRBD1. After removal of 11 bases from V and 0 bases from J, the junction contained 10 bases not matched to a gene. CDR3 length: 16 amino acids. Germline V gene data show CDR1 as SGHAT and CDR2 as FQNNGV. The CDR3 DNA reads TGTGCCTCCCGTTCCGGGACAGGGGGCCCTAACTATGGCTACACCTTC. Amino acid sequence: CASRSGTGGPNYGYTF.

The rearrangement uses TRBV28 and TRBJ2-7; TRBD2 aligns across 9 bases. Germline V CDR1 and CDR2: MDHEN, SYDVKM. The CDR3 has 15 residues. With 4 bases clipped from V and 2 bases from J, the junction kept 6 bases outside the gene matches. The CDR3 loop reads CASSSIAGEPYEQYF. DNA for the CDR3: TGTGCCAGCAGTTCCATAGCGGGAGAGCCCTACGAGCAGTACTTC. Full variable domain (missing parts from reference TRBV28 and TRBJ2-7): DVKVTQSSRYLVKRTGEKVFLECVQDMDHENMFWYRQDPGLGLRLIYFSYDVKMKEKGDIPEGYSVSREKKERFSLILESASTNQTSMYLCASSSIAGEPYEQYFGPGTRLTVT.

The table lists this clone with a count of one. CDR3 residues: CASSSLRLAGGLNEQFF. The CDR3 nucleotides read TGTGCCAGCAGCTCATTGAGGCTAGCGGGAGGTCTCAATGAGCAGTTCTTC. The rearrangement uses TRBV7-7 and TRBJ2-1, with TRBD2 matching over 11 bases. With V trimmed by 4 bases and J by 6 bases, 11 bases remained unmatched. CDR1 and CDR2 (germline): SSHAT, FNYEAQ (reference sequence). The CDR3 is 17 residues long.

The J gene is TRBJ1-4, the V gene TRBV10-2; 9 nucleotides agree with TRBD1. The V and J ends lost 11 bases and 0 bases, in that order; junction bases with no gene match: 7. The V gene's germline CDR1 is WSHSY and CDR2 SAAADI. This CDR3 is 15 amino acids long. The CDR3 DNA reads TGCGCCGCCCGGACAGGGGTGGCAACTAATGAAAAACTGTTTTTT. This sequence encodes CAARTGVATNEKLFF.

In its sample, this clone was seen a few times. The gene calls are TRBV7-8 and TRBJ1-4, with D possibly TRBD1 on 5 matching bases. CDR3 length: 14 residues. Germline values: CDR1 SGHVS, CDR2 FQNEAQ. V was clipped by 2 bases and J by 8 bases, with 12 bases between them. The CDR3 spells CASSLTLQAEKLFF. CDR3 coding DNA: TGTGCCAGCAGCTTAACGCTACAGGCGGAAAAACTGTTTTTT.

This clone has just a few counts. This sequence joins TRBV7-3 and TRBJ2-7, with D perhaps TRBD2 (6 bases). The germline V gene has CDR1 SGHTA and CDR2 FQGTGA. The germline V and J ends were trimmed by 0 bases and 6 bases, with 9 bases remaining between them. The CDR3 length is 13 residues. CDR3 sequence (DNA): TGTGCCAGCAGCTTAACGACCGGGGGCGAGCAGTACTTC. Protein product: CASSLTTGGEQYF.

The chain recombines TRBV10-3 with TRBJ1-5; a possible D gene is TRBD1 (5 bases). V dropped 4 bases and J dropped 3 bases, with 13 bases sitting between them. Germline assignment: CDR1 ENHRY and CDR2 SYGVKD. The CDR3 covers 15 residues. The CDR3 is CAISVDAGLNQPQHF. CDR3 in DNA: TGTGCCATCAGTGTTGATGCGGGACTCAATCAGCCCCAGCATTTT.

The gene calls are TRBV6-4 and TRBJ1-2; 9 nucleotides align to TRBD1. The CDR3 is 18 residues long. CDR1 and CDR2 from the germline V gene are MRHNA and SNTAGT. With 0 bases clipped from V and 0 bases from J, the junction kept 8 bases outside the gene matches. The CDR3 here is CASSDSYMGQGANYGYTF. In DNA, the CDR3 is TGTGCCAGCAGTGACTCTTACATGGGACAGGGTGCTAACTATGGCTACACCTTC.

This rearrangement joins TRBV21-1 to TRBJ2-7; the tabulated D call, TRBD2, remains unverified against the DNA. TRBV21-1 is an annotated pseudogene. CDR3 size: 20 residues. CDR3 region: CASTPGVKDPALSVPHEQYF. In DNA, the CDR3 is TGTGCCAGCACGCCCGGGGTCAAGGACCCAGCACTTAGCGTCCCGCACGAGCAGTACTTC.